This T cell receptor (beta chain) was recovered during a study of T cells after yellow fever vaccination. This clonotype has a handful of counts. Universal primer sites and UMIs were introduced during 5'RACE template-switching synthesis of TCR cDNA. From the 5' RACE reads, TCRdb called clonotypes with MiXCR, one entry per CDR3 protein. The sample records fewer than 450,000 distinct CDR3 sequences, around 8.1% being singletons. The length of the CDR3 is 16 residues. V was pared by 2 bases and J by 8 bases, with 8 bases of the junction left unmatched. Germline assignment: CDR1 SGHVT and CDR2 SQSDAQ. The TCR was taken from a man aged 18 to 29 who received the YFV17D yellow fever vaccine. The rearrangement uses TRBV7-4 and TRBJ1-5, with 11 bases that match TRBD1. The sequencing used PBMCs, collected around 45 days after the first yellow fever vaccination. CDR3 DNA sequence: TGTGCCAGCAGCTTAAAGGGACAGGGGGTTATGGAGCCCCAGCATTTT. Translating gives CASSLKGQGVMEPQHF.